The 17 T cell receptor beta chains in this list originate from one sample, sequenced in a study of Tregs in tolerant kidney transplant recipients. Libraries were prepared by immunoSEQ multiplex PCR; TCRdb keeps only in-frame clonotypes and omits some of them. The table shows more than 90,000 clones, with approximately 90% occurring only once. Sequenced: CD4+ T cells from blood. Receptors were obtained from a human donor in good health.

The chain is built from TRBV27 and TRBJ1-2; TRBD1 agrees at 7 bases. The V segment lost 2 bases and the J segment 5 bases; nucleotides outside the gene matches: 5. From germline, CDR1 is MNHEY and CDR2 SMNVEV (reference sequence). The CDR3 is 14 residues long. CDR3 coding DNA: TGTGCCAGCAGTTTACGGGCAGGGGGGTATGGCTACACCTTC. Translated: CASSLRAGGYGYTF.

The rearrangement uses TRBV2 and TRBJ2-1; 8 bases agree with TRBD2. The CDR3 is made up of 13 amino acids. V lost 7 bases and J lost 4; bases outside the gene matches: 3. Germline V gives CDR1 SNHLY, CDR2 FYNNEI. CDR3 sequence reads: CASILAAYNEQFF. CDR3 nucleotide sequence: TGTGCCAGCATACTAGCGGCATACAATGAGCAGTTCTTC. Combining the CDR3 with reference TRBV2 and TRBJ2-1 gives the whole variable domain EPEVTQTPSHQVTQMGQEVILRCVPISNHLYFYWYRQILGQKVEFLVSFYNNEISEKSEIFDDQFSVERPDGSNFTLKIRSTKLEDSAMYFCASILAAYNEQFFGPGTRLTVL.

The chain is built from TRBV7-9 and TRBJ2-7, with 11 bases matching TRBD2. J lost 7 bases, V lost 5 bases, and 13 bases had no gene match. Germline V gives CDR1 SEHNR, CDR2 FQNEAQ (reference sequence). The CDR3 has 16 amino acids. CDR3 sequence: CASSPYRTSGLGEQYF. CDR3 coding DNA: TGTGCCAGCAGCCCGTATCGGACTAGCGGGCTGGGAGAGCAGTACTTC.

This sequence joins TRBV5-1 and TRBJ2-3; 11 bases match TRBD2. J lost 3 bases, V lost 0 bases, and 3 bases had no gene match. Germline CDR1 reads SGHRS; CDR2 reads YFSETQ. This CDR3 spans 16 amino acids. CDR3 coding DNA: TGCGCCAGCAGCTTGGTAATAGCGGGGGGGACAGATACGCAGTATTTT. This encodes CASSLVIAGGTDTQYF.

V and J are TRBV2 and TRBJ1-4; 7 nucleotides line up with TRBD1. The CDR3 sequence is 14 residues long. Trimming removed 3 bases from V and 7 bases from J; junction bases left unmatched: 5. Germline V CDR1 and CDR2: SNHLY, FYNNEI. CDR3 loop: CASSDKGDSEKLFF. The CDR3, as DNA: TGTGCCAGCAGTGACAAGGGGGACAGTGAAAAACTGTTTTTT.

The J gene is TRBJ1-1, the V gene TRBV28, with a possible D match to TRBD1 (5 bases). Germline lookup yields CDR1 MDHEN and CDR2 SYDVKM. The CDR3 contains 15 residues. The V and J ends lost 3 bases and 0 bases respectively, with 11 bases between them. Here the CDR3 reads CASSLRTPMNTEAFF. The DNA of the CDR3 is TGTGCCAGCAGTTTGCGGACACCCATGAACACTGAAGCTTTCTTT. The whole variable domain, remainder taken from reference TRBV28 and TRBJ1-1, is DVKVTQSSRYLVKRTGEKVFLECVQDMDHENMFWYRQDPGLGLRLIYFSYDVKMKEKGDIPEGYSVSREKKERFSLILESASTNQTSMYLCASSLRTPMNTEAFFGQGTRLTVV.

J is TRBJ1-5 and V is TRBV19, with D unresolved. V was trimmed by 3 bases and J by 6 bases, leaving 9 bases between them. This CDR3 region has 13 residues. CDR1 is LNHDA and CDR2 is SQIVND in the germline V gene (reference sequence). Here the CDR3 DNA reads TGTGCCAGTAGTATGGGAAGGGTTCAGCCCCAGCATTTT. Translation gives CASSMGRVQPQHF.

The CDR3, as DNA: TGTGCCAGCGAGTCCTTTGTTGCGGGGGGCAGTGAGCAGTTCTTC. Translation gives CASESFVAGGSEQFF. J is TRBJ2-1 and V is TRBV2; 8 nucleotides agree with TRBD2. Per germline, CDR1 SNHLY and CDR2 FYNNEI. The CDR3 is 15 residues long. J was trimmed by 9 bases and V by 8 bases; bases with no gene match: 15.

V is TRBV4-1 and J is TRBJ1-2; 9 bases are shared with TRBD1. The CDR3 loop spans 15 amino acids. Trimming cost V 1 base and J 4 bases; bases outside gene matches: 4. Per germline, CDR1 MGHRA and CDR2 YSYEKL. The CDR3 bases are TGCGCCAGCAGCCAAGGAGGGACAGGGTCCTATGGCTACACCTTC. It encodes CASSQGGTGSYGYTF.

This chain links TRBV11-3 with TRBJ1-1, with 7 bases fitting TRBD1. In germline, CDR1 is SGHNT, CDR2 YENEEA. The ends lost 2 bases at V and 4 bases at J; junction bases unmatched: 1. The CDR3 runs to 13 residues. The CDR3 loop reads CASSLQGGTEAFF. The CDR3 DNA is TGTGCCAGCAGCTTACAGGGGGGCACTGAAGCTTTCTTT.

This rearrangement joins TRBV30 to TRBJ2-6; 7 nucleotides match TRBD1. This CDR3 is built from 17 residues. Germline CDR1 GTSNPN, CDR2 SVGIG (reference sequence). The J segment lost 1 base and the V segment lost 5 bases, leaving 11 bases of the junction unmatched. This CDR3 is CAWRHRGFLSGANVLTF. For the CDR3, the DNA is TGTGCCTGGCGCCACAGGGGCTTCCTTTCTGGGGCCAACGTCCTGACTTTC.

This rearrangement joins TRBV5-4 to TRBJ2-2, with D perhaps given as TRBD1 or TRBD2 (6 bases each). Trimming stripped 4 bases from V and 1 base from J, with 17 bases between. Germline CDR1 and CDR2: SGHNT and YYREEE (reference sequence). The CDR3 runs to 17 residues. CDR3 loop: CASSPRGGRRNTGELFF. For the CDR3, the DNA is TGTGCCAGCAGCCCGCGTGGGGGGCGCAGGAACACCGGGGAGCTGTTTTTT. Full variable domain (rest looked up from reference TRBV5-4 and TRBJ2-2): ETGVTQSPTHLIKTRGQQVTLRCSSQSGHNTVSWYQQALGQGPQFIFQYYREEENGRGNFPPRFSGLQFPNYSSELNVNALELDDSALYLCASSPRGGRRNTGELFFGEGSRLTVL.

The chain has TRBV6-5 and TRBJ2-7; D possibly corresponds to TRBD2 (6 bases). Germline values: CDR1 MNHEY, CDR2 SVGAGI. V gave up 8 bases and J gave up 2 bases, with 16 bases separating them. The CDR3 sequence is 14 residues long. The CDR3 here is CASGGAHFPYEQYF. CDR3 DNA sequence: TGTGCCAGCGGAGGGGCCCACTTTCCCTACGAGCAGTACTTC.

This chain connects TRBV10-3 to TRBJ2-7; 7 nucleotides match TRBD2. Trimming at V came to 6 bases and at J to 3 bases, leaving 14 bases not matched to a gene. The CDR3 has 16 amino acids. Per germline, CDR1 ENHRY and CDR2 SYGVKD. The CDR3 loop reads CAISGSLGLRSYEQYF. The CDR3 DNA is TGTGCCATCAGCGGCTCCCTGGGACTAAGGAGCTACGAGCAGTACTTC.

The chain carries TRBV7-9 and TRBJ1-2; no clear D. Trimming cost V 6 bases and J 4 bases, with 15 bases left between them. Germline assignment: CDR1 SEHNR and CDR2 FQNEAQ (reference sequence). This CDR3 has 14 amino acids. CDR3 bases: TGTGCCAGCAGTCTTGGGAACGGTATCTATGGCTACACCTTC. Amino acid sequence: CASSLGNGIYGYTF.

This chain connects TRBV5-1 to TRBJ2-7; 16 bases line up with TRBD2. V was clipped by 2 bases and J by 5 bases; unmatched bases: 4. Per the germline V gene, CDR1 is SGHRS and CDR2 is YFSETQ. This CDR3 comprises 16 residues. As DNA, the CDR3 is TGCGCCAGCAGCTTAGGGACTAGCGGGAGGGTAGACGAGCAGTACTTC. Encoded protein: CASSLGTSGRVDEQYF.

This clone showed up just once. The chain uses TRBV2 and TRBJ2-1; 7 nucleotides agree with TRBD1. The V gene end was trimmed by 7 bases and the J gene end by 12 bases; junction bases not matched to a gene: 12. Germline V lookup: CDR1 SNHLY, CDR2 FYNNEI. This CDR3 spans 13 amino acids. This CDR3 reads CASNRNRGEGQFF. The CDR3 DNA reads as TGTGCCAGCAACCGGAACAGGGGCGAGGGGCAGTTCTTC.